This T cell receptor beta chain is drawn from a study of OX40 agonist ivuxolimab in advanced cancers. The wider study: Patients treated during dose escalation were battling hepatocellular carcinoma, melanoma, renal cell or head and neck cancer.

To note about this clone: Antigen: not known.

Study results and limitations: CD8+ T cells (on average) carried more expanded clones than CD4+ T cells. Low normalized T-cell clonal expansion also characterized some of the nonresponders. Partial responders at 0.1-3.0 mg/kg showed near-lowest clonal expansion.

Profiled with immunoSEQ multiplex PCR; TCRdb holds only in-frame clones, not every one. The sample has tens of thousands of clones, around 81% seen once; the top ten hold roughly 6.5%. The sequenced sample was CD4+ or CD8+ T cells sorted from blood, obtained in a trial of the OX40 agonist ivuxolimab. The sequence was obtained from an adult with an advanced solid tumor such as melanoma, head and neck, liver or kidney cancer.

CDR3 amino acids: CSAPAQGPQYF. The DNA for the CDR3 is TGCAGTGCTCCGGCTCAGGGCCCCCAGTACTTC. The gene calls are TRBV20-1 and TRBJ2-5; D is perhaps TRBD1 (5 bases). Germline CDR1 and CDR2: DFQATT and SNEGSKA (reference sequence). Between the trimmed V and J ends, which lost 5 bases and 9 bases, there was a span of 13 bases. This CDR3 contains 11 residues.